The following is a T cell receptor (beta chain) sequence with its context. Its matching antigen is unknown. The sample is drawn from a study of siplizumab effects on memory and regulatory T cells. Profiling relied on immunoSEQ multiplex PCR, and the TCRdb table lists in-frame clones only, not all of them. The repertoire has around 100,000 clones, 85% to 95% of them found once; the top ten carry under 0.7%. Broader study findings: Most proliferating CD4+ or CD8+ clones, roughly 75-96%, had no naive or memory assignment. Naive T cells looked more diverse than memory cells, and they looked like major contributors to the alloresponse.

Germline V gene sequence: CDR1 MDHEN, CDR2 SYDVKM. This CDR3 has 14 amino acids. The trim removed 5 bases at V and 0 bases at J, leaving 3 bases unmatched. The material sequenced was Tregs sorted from blood. This sequence joins TRBV28 and TRBJ1-1; 7 nucleotides line up with TRBD1. This sequence was found in a human donor in good health. CDR3 bases: TGTGCCAGCAGTCAGGGGGGCATGAACACTGAAGCTTTCTTT. Its translation: CASSQGGMNTEAFF.